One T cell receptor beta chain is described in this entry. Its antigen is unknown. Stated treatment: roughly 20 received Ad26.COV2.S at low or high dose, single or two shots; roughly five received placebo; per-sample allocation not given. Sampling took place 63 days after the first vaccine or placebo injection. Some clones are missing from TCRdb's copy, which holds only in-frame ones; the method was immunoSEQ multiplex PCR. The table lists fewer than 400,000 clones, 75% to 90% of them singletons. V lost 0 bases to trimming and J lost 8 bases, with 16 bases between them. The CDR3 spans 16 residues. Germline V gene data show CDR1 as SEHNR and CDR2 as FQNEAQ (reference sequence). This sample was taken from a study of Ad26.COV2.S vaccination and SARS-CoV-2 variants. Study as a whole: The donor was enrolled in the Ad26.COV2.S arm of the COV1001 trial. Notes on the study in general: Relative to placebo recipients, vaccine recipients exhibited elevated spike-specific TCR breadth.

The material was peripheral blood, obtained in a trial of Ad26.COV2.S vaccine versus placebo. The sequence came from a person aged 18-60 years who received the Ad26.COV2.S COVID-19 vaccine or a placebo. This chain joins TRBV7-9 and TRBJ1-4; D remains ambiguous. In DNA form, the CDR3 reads TGTGCCAGCAGCTTAGCCTTTGACCCCTTACGAGAAAAACTGTTTTTT. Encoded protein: CASSLAFDPLREKLFF.